Shown below are 26 T cell receptor beta chains from a single sample sequenced in a study of shared clonotypes between healthy human individuals. The protocol was immunoSEQ multiplex PCR, while the TCRdb copy is restricted to in-frame clones and leaves out a portion. The repertoire holds 2 million to 2.5 million clones, with 92% as singletons. The material sequenced was naive CD4+ T cells from PBMCs. Documented subset: CD45RA+ positively selected. All receptors come from a man aged 18 to 29 in good health. Some clones in this sample may be carry-over from other donors' samples.

This clone has only one observation. The genes are TRBV5-1 and TRBJ1-5; D is ambiguous. CDR3 length equals 14 residues. Trimming pared 0 bases from V and 6 bases from J, leaving 10 bases between. In germline, CDR1 is SGHRS, CDR2 YFSETQ. The CDR3 spells CASSLESGGQPQHF. DNA for the CDR3: TGCGCCAGCAGCTTGGAGAGTGGAGGTCAGCCCCAGCATTTT.

The V gene is TRBV2, the J gene TRBJ2-7; 7 nucleotides line up with TRBD1. CDR3 size: 14 residues. CDR1 and CDR2 (germline): SNHLY, FYNNEI. J gave up 4 bases and V 8 bases, and 11 bases lay outside the gene matches. CDR3 nucleotides: TGTGCCAGCGATTTAGAGGGGGCGCGGTACGAGCAGTACTTC. Protein product: CASDLEGARYEQYF.

This clone was detected only once. Additional DNA sequences in this sample encode the identical CDR3. This CDR3 reads CASSYRGYSNQPQHF. Here the CDR3 DNA reads TGTGCCAGCAGCTACAGGGGATATAGCAATCAGCCCCAGCATTTT. The chain uses TRBV7-2 and TRBJ1-5; the match to TRBD1 covers 7 bases. Unmatched junction bases numbered 3, after V lost 4 bases and J lost 0 bases. There are 15 residues in the CDR3. The germline V gene encodes CDR1 SGHTA and CDR2 FQGNSA.

The chain links TRBV28 to TRBJ1-2; 7 bases match TRBD1. The CDR3 loop spans 12 amino acids. V dropped 10 bases and J dropped 1; count of bases not matched to a gene: 3. Germline V lookup: CDR1 MDHEN, CDR2 SYDVKM. CDR3 bases: TGTGCCACGGGACAGATTAACTATGGCTACACCTTC. Translation: CATGQINYGYTF.

In DNA form, the CDR3 reads TGTGCCAGCAGCAAAAAGGGGACAGCCAGCGGGGAGACCCAGTACTTC. The encoded protein is CASSKKGTASGETQYF. V and J are TRBV21-1 and TRBJ2-5; no check of the table's D call, TRBD1, against the DNA was made. TRBV21-1 is a known pseudogene. This CDR3 contains 16 residues.

Turning to this clone: This specimen includes other DNA sequences encoding the same CDR3. This sequence joins TRBV28 and TRBJ1-2; D gene uncertain. Germline V gives CDR1 MDHEN, CDR2 SYDVKM. This CDR3 has 12 amino acids. Trimming took off 2 bases at V and 5 bases at J, with 6 bases between the two ends. The CDR3 nucleotides are TGTGCCAGCAGTTTACGGGGTTATGGCTACACCTTC. Translating gives CASSLRGYGYTF.

The chain carries TRBV6-1 and TRBJ1-2, with D perhaps TRBD1 (5 bases). This CDR3 is 12 amino acids long. Trimming pared 3 bases from V and 14 bases from J, leaving 16 bases between. Germline CDR1 is MNHNS and CDR2 is SASEGT. The CDR3: CASSDGTGPGTF. CDR3 bases: TGTGCCAGCAGTGATGGGACCGGCCCTGGGACCTTC.

Only one count was recorded for this clone. The chain joins TRBV6-5 to TRBJ2-2, with D unclear. V was trimmed by 2 bases and J by 1 base, leaving 5 bases between them. The CDR3 totals 14 residues. The germline gives CDR1 MNHEY, CDR2 SVGAGI. The chain's CDR3 is CASSYLLNTGELFF. Here the CDR3 DNA reads TGTGCCAGCAGTTACCTACTGAACACCGGGGAGCTGTTTTTT.

With respect to this clone: This CDR3 is also generated by other DNA sequences in the sample. The chain couples TRBV30 to TRBJ1-1, with D possibly being TRBD1 (5 bases). There are 13 residues in the CDR3. V was cut by 0 bases and J by 5 bases, with 10 bases left in between. CDR1 GTSNPN and CDR2 SVGIG come from the germline V gene (reference sequence). CDR3 sequence: CAWSVRGGTEAFF. The CDR3 DNA reads as TGTGCCTGGAGTGTACGGGGGGGAACTGAAGCTTTCTTT.

Note on this clone: The sample holds other DNA sequences that translate to the same CDR3. In DNA form, the CDR3 reads TGCGCCAGCAGCTTAGACAGCGCGAACACCGGGGAGCTGTTTTTT. This codes for CASSLDSANTGELFF. The rearrangement uses TRBV5-1 and TRBJ2-2; perhaps TRBD1 as D (5 bases). The V gene lost 2 bases and the J gene lost 0 bases, with 8 bases spanning the gap. This CDR3 region has 15 residues. In germline, CDR1 is SGHRS, CDR2 YFSETQ.

There are a few counts of this clone. The chain employs TRBV11-2 and TRBJ2-7, with a tentative D call TRBD2 (6 bases). V was pared by 6 bases and J by 9 bases, with 12 bases between. Germline lookup yields CDR1 SGHAT and CDR2 FQNNGV. The CDR3 is 11 residues long. The CDR3 loop is CASRRDSWQYF. In DNA, the CDR3 is TGTGCCAGCAGGCGGGACTCCTGGCAGTACTTC.

The chain uses TRBV18 and TRBJ2-7, with D tentatively TRBD1 or TRBD2 (5 bases each). The germline CDR1 and CDR2 sequences are KGHSH and LQKENI. CDR3 length: 15 residues. The ends were cut back, 3 bases at V and 6 bases at J, with 18 bases in the middle. Written as DNA, the CDR3 is TGTGCCAGCTCACCTCCCGGGGCGCCGGCCCCCGAGCAGTACTTC. It translates to CASSPPGAPAPEQYF.

In this sample, this clone turned up once. This chain joins TRBV18 and TRBJ1-5; 8 nucleotides agree with TRBD1. The CDR3 extends over 19 amino acids. Trimming at V came to 3 bases and at J to 0 bases, leaving 13 bases not matched to a gene. Germline values: CDR1 KGHSH, CDR2 LQKENI. The CDR3 loop is CASSPYRGSREYSNQPQHF. Here the CDR3 DNA reads TGTGCCAGCTCACCCTACAGGGGGAGTAGGGAGTATAGCAATCAGCCCCAGCATTTT.

The chain is built from TRBV9 and TRBJ1-4; 7 nucleotides align to TRBD1. The CDR3 sequence is 15 residues long. V was pared by 3 bases and J by 7 bases, with 9 bases of the junction left unmatched. Germline V gene sequence: CDR1 SGDLS, CDR2 YYNGEE. Here the CDR3 DNA reads TGTGCCAGCAGCGCTATGACAGGGATCGGTGAAAAACTGTTTTTT. Translated, it gives CASSAMTGIGEKLFF.

The chain uses TRBV19 and TRBJ2-7; D perhaps matches TRBD1 (5 bases). From germline, CDR1 is LNHDA and CDR2 SQIVND (reference sequence). V was pared by 5 bases and J by 3 bases, with 17 bases between. The CDR3 sequence is 15 residues long. The CDR3 DNA follows: TGTGCCAGTAGTGCCGGACATCGGCCGATCTACGAGCAGTACTTC. Amino acid sequence: CASSAGHRPIYEQYF. Looking up the rest from reference TRBV19 and TRBJ2-7 gives the full variable domain: DGGITQSPKYLFRKEGQNVTLSCEQNLNHDAMYWYRQDPGQGLRLIYYSQIVNDFQKGDIAEGYSVSREKKESFPLTVTSAQKNPTAFYLCASSAGHRPIYEQYFGPGTRLTVT.

This clone was detected a few times. The rearrangement uses TRBV5-1 and TRBJ1-1; D is possibly TRBD1 (6 bases). The germline gives CDR1 SGHRS, CDR2 YFSETQ. The CDR3 runs 13 residues. Trimming left V 3 bases short and J 5 bases short, with 11 bases between. Here the CDR3 reads CASSYTGLTEAFF. DNA of the CDR3: TGCGCCAGCAGCTACACAGGGCTTACTGAAGCTTTCTTT. Looking up the rest from reference TRBV5-1 and TRBJ1-1 gives the full variable domain: KAGVTQTPRYLIKTRGQQVTLSCSPISGHRSVSWYQQTPGQGLQFLFEYFSETQRNKGNFPGRFSGRQFSNSRSEMNVSTLELGDSALYLCASSYTGLTEAFFGQGTRLTVV.

The V call is TRBV2, the J call TRBJ2-7; D perhaps matches TRBD1 (6 bases). This CDR3 is 16 amino acids long. Trimming removed 3 bases from V and 6 bases from J, with 21 bases in between. The germline CDR1 and CDR2 sequences are SNHLY and FYNNEI. CDR3 DNA sequence: TGTGCCAGCAGTGACCCAGCGAGGGGGAGTTATCGCGAGCAGTACTTC. The encoded protein is CASSDPARGSYREQYF. The full variable domain, completed using reference TRBV2 and TRBJ2-7, is EPEVTQTPSHQVTQMGQEVILRCVPISNHLYFYWYRQILGQKVEFLVSFYNNEISEKSEIFDDQFSVERPDGSNFTLKIRSTKLEDSAMYFCASSDPARGSYREQYFGPGTRLTVT.

The rearrangement links TRBV18 to TRBJ2-7, with D tentatively TRBD1 (6 bases). V lost 0 bases, J lost 4 bases, and 13 bases lay in between. Germline V gene data show CDR1 as KGHSH and CDR2 as LQKENI. The CDR3 runs 15 residues. The DNA of the CDR3 is TGTGCCAGCTCACCACCGACCAGGGGCGGGTACGAGCAGTACTTC. Translated, it gives CASSPPTRGGYEQYF.

V usage is TRBV6-5 and J usage is TRBJ1-2; maybe TRBD1 (6 bases). This CDR3 spans 15 amino acids. From germline, CDR1 is MNHEY and CDR2 SVGAGI. Trimming removed 2 bases from V and 3 bases from J, with 13 bases in between. CDR3 DNA: TGTGCCAGCAGTTACCGGACAGTCCAGGACTATGGCTACACCTTC. It codes for CASSYRTVQDYGYTF.

The chain joins TRBV9 to TRBJ2-3, with 8 positions matching TRBD2. The J segment lost 0 bases and the V segment lost 0 bases, leaving 3 bases of the junction unmatched. CDR1 and CDR2 (germline): SGDLS, YYNGEE. The CDR3 runs to 16 residues. For the CDR3, the DNA is TGTGCCAGCAGCGTAGCTACGGGAGGGAGCACAGATACGCAGTATTTT. The encoded protein is CASSVATGGSTDTQYF.

The CDR3 region has the DNA TGTGCCAGCAGCCAAAGGGGGGCGGGACAGGGGTTCGGTGAGCAGTTCTTC. This encodes CASSQRGAGQGFGEQFF. This chain links TRBV14 with TRBJ2-1, with 10 bases aligning to TRBD1. The V and J ends lost 2 bases and 9 bases, in that order; junction bases with no gene match: 13. CDR3 length equals 17 residues. Germline-derived CDR1 and CDR2 are SGHDN and FVKESK. Filled out from reference TRBV14 and TRBJ2-1, the complete variable domain reads EAGVTQFPSHSVIEKGQTVTLRCDPISGHDNLYWYRRVMGKEIKFLLHFVKESKQDESGMPNNRFLAERTGGTYSTLKVQPAELEDSGVYFCASSQRGAGQGFGEQFFGPGTRLTVL.

The V and J genes are TRBV10-3 and TRBJ2-7, with D perhaps matching TRBD1 or TRBD2 (6 bases each). Germline values: CDR1 ENHRY, CDR2 SYGVKD. Trimming cost V 0 bases and J 6 bases, with 15 bases left between them. This CDR3 spans 15 amino acids. For the CDR3, the DNA is TGTGCCATCAGTGAGTCTTGGTCGGGGGCGGGCGAGCAGTACTTC. Protein product: CAISESWSGAGEQYF.

This clone has a single count. This chain uses TRBV27 with TRBJ1-4; 8 bases agree with TRBD1. Germline CDR1 MNHEY, CDR2 SMNVEV (reference sequence). The trim removed 5 bases at V and 8 bases at J, leaving 16 bases unmatched. This CDR3 is 17 amino acids long. This CDR3 reads CASSTSRDRLKREKLFF. The CDR3 DNA reads TGTGCCAGCAGTACGTCCCGGGACAGGCTGAAAAGGGAAAAACTGTTTTTT.

About this clone itself: Within the sample, other DNA sequences also encode this same CDR3. This chain connects TRBV5-1 to TRBJ1-4; D is undetermined. V lost 2 bases and J lost 0, with 8 bases in between. Germline V gene data show CDR1 as SGHRS and CDR2 as YFSETQ. The CDR3 runs to 15 residues. CDR3 nucleotide sequence: TGCGCCAGCAGCTTAACAGATGCAACTAATGAAAAACTGTTTTTT. Translation gives CASSLTDATNEKLFF.

J is TRBJ2-5 and V is TRBV19; 9 nucleotides line up with TRBD1. The V and J ends lost 6 bases and 1 base, in that order; junction bases with no gene match: 3. CDR3 size: 14 residues. Per germline, CDR1 LNHDA and CDR2 SQIVND (reference sequence). The CDR3 loop reads CASRGQGLQETQYF. The CDR3 bases are TGTGCCAGTAGGGGACAGGGACTCCAAGAGACCCAGTACTTC.

This chain links TRBV7-2 with TRBJ1-5; D call uncertain. V shed 3 bases and J shed 3 bases, with 12 bases lying between them. This CDR3 spans 15 amino acids. The germline V gene has CDR1 SGHTA and CDR2 FQGNSA. CDR3 sequence reads: CASSLGFGYNQPQHF. The CDR3 DNA reads TGTGCCAGCAGCTTGGGTTTCGGCTACAATCAGCCCCAGCATTTT.